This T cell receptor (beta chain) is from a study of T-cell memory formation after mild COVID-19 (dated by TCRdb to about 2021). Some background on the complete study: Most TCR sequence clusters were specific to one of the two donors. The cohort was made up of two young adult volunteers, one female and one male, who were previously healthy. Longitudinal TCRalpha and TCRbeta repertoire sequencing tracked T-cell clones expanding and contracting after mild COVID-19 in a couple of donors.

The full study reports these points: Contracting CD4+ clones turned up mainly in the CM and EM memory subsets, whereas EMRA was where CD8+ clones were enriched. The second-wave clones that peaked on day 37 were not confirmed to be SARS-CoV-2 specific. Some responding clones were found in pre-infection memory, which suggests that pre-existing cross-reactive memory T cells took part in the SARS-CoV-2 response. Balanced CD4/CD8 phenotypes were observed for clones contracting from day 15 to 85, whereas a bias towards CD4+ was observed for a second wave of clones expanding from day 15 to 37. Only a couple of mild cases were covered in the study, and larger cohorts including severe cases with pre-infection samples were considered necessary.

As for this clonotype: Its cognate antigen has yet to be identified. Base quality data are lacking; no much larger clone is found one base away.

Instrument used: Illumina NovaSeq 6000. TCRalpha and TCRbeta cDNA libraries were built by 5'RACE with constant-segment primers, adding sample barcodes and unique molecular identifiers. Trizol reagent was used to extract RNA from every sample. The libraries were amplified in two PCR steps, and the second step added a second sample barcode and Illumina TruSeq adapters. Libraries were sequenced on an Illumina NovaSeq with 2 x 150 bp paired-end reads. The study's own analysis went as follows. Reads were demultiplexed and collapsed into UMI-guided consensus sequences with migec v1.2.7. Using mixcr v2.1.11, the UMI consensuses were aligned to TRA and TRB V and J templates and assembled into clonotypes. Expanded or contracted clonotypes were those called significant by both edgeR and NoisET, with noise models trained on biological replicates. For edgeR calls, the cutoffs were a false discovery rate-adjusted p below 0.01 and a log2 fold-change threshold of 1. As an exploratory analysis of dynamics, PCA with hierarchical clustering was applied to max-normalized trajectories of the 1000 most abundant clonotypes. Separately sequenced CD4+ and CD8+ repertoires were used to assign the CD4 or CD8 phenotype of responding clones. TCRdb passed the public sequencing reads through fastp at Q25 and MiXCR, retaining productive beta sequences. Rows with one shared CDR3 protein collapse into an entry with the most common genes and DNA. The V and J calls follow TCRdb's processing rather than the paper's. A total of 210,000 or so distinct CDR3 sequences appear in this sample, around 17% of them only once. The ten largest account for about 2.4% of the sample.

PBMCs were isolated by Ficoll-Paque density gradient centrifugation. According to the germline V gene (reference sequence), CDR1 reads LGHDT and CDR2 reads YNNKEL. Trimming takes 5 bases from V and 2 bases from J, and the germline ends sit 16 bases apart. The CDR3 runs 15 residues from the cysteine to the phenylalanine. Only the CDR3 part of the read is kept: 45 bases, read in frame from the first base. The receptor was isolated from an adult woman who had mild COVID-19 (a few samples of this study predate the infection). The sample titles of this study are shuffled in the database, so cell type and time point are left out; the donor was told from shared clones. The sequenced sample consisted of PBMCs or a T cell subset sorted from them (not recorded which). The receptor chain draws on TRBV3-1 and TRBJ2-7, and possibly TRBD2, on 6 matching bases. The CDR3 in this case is CASSTPPSDTYEQYF. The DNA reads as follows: TGTGCCAGCAGCACTCCCCCTAGCGACACCTACGAGCAGTACTTC.